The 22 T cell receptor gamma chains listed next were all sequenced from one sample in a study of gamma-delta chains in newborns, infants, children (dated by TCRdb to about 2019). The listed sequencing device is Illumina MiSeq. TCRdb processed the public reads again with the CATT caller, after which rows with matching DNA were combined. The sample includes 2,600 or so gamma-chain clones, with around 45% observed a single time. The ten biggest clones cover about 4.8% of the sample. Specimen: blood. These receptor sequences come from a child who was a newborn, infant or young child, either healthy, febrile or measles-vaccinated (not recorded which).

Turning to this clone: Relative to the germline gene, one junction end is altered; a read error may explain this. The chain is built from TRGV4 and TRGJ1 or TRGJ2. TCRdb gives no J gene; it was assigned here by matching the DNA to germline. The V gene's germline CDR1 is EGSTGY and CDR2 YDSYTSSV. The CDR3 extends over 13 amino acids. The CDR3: CATWVANYNKKLF. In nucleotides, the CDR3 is TGTGCCACCTGGGTGGCGAATTATAATAAGAAACTCTTT.

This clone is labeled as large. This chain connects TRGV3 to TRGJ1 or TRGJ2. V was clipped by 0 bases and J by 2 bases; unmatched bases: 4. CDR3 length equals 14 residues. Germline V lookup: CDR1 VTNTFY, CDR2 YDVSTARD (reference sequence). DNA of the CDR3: TGTGCCACCTGGGACAGGCCCCATTATTATAAGAAACTCTTT. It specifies CATWDRPHYYKKLF.

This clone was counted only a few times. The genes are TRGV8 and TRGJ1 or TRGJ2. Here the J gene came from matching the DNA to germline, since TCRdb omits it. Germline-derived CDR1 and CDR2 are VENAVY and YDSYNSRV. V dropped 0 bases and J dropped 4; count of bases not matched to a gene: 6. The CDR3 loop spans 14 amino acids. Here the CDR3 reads CATWDRPVYYKKLF. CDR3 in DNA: TGTGCCACCTGGGATAGGCCAGTCTATTATAAGAAACTCTTT.

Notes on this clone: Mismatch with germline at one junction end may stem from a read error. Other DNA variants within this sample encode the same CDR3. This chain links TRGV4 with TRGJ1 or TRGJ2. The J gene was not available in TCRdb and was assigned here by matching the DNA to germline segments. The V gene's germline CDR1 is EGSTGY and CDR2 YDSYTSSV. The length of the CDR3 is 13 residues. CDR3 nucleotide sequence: TGCGCCACCTGGGATGGGCTGGGGTATAAGAAACTCTTT. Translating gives CATWDGLGYKKLF.

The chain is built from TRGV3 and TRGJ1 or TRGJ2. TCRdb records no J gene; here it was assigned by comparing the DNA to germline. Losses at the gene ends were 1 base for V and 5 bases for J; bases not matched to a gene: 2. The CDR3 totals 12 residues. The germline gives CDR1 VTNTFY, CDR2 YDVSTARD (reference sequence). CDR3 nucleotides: TGTGCCACCTGGGACAGCCATTATAAGAAACTCTTT. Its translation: CATWDSHYKKLF.

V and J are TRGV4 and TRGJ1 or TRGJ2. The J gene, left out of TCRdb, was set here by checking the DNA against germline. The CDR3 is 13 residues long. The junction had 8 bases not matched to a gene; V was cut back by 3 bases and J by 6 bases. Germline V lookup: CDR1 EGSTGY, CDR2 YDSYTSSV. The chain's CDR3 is CATWDYSLYKKLF. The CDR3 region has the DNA TGTGCCACCTGGGATTACTCTCTTTATAAGAAACTCTTT.

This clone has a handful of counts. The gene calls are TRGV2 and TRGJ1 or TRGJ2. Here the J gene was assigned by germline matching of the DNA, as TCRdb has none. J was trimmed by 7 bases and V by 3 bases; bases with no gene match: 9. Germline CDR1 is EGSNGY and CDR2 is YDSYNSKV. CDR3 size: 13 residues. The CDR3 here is CATWDTQGYKKLF. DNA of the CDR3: TGTGCCACCTGGGACACTCAAGGGTATAAGAAACTCTTT.

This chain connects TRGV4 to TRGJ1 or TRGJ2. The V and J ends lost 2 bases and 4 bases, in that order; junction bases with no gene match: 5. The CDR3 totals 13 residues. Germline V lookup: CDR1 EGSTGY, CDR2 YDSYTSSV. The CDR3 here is CATWDVQYYKKLF. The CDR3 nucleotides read TGTGCCACCTGGGATGTTCAATATTATAAGAAACTCTTT.

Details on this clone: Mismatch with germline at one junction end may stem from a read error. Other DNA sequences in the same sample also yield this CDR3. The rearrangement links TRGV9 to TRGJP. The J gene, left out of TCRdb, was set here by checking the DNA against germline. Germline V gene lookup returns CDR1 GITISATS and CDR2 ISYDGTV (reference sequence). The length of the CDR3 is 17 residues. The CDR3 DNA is TGTGCCTTGTGGGAGGTGCTTCAAGAGCTGGGCAAAAAAATCAAGGTATTT. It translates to CALWEVLQELGKKIKVF.

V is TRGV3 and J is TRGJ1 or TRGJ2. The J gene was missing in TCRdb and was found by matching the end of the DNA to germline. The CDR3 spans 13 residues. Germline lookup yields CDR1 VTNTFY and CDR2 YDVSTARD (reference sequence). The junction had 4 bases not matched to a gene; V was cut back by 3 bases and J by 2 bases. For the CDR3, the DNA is TGTGCCACCTGGGACGGATATTATTATAAGAAACTCTTT. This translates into CATWDGYYYKKLF.

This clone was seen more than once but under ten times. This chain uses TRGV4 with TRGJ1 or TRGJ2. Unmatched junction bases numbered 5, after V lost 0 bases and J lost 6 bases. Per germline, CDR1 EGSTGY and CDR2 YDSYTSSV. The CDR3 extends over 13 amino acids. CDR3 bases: TGTGCCACCTGGGATGGGCCACGTTATAAGAAACTCTTT. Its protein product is CATWDGPRYKKLF.

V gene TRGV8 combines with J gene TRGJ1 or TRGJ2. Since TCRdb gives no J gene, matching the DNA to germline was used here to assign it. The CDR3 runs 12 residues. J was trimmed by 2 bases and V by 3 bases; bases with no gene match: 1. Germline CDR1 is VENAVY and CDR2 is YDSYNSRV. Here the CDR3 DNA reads TGTGCCACCTGGGATTATTATTATAAGAAACTCTTT. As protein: CATWDYYYKKLF.

CDR3: CATWDAFTGWFKIF. DNA of the CDR3: TGTGCCACCTGGGACGCGTTCACTGGTTGGTTCAAGATATTT. The chain carries TRGV2 and TRGJP1. Since TCRdb gives no J gene, matching the DNA to germline was used here to assign it. Germline loops: CDR1 EGSNGY, CDR2 YDSYNSKV. The CDR3 spans 14 residues. Germline trimming cut 2 bases from V and 4 bases from J; bases unmatched to any gene: 4.

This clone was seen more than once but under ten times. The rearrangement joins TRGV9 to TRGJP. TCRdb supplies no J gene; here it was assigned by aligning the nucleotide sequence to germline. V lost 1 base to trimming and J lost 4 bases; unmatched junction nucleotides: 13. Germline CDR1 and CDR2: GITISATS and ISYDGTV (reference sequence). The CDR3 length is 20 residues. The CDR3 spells CALWEVQNPTQELGKKIKVF. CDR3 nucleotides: TGTGCCTTGTGGGAGGTCCAAAATCCTACTCAAGAGTTGGGCAAAAAAATCAAGGTATTT.

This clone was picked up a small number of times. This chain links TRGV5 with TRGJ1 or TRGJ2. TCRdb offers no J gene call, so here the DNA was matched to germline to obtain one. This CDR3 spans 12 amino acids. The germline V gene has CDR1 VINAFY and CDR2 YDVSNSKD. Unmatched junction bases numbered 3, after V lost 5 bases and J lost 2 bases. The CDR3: CATWGHYYKKLF. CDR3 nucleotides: TGTGCCACCTGGGGCCATTATTATAAGAAACTCTTT.

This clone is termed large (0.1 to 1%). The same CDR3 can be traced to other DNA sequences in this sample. The CDR3 sequence: CALWEQELGKKIKVF. CDR3 bases: TGTGCCTTGTGGGAGCAAGAGTTGGGCAAAAAAATCAAGGTATTT. The V call is TRGV9, the J call TRGJP. Since TCRdb gives no J gene, matching the DNA to germline was used here to assign it. The CDR3 has 15 amino acids. With 3 bases clipped from V and 4 bases from J, the junction kept 0 bases outside the gene matches. Germline V gives CDR1 GITISATS, CDR2 ISYDGTV (reference sequence).

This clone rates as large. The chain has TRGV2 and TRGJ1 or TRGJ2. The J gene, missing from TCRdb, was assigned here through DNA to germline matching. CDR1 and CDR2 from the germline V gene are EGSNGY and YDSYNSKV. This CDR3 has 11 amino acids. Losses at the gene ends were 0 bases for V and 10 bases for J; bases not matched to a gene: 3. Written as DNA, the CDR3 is TGTGCCACCTGGGACGGGCCAAAGAAACTCTTT. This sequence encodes CATWDGPKKLF.

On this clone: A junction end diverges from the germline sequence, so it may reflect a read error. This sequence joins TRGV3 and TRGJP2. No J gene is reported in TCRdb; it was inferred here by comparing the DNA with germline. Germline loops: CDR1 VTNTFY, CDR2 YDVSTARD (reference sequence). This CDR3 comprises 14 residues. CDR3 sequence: CAAWDRGSDWIKTF. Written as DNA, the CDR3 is TGTGCCGCCTGGGACAGGGGTAGTGATTGGATCAAGACGTTT.

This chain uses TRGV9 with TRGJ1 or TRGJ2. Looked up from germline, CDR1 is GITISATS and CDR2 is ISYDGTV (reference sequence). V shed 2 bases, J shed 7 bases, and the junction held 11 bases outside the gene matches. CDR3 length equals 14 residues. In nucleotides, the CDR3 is TGTGCCTTGTGGGAGGCCCCATGGAGCTATAAGAAACTCTTT. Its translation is CALWEAPWSYKKLF.

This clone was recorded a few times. CDR3 protein: CATWAHYKKLF. In nucleotides, the CDR3 is TGTGCCACCTGGGCCCATTATAAGAAACTCTTT. The chain combines TRGV4 with TRGJ1 or TRGJ2. The V gene's germline CDR1 is EGSTGY and CDR2 YDSYTSSV. This CDR3 contains 11 residues. With 5 bases clipped from V and 5 bases from J, the junction kept 3 bases outside the gene matches.

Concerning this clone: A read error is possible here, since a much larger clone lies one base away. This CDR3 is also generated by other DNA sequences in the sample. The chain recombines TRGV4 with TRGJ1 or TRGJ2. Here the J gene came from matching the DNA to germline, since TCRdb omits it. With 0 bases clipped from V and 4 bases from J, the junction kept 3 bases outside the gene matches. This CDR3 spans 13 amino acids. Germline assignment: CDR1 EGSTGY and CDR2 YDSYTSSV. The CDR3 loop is CATWDGGYYKKLF. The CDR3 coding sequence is TGTGCCACCTGGGATGGGGGGTATTATAAGAAACTCTTT.

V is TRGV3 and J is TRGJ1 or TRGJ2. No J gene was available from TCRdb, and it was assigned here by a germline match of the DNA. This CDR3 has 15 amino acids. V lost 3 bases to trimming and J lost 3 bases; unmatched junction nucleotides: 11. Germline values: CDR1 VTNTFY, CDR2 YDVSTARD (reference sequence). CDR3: CATWDQDGLYYKKLF. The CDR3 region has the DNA TGTGCCACCTGGGACCAAGACGGGCTTTATTATAAGAAACTCTTT.